This T cell receptor beta chain was sequenced in a study of T-cell reconstitution after alpha-beta-depleted transplantation in children. The CDR3 has 16 amino acids. The germline V gene has CDR1 SGDLS and CDR2 YYNGEE. Trimming shortened V by 4 bases and J by 10 bases, and 24 bases separated the two germline ends. Comments on this clonotype: No antigen is known for it.

Study-wide findings and caveats: Surviving recipient T cells and thymic progenitors accounted for the high day-60 TCRbeta diversity observed in some patients.

Preparing the TCRbeta library involved the use of unique molecular identifiers. TCRdb ran MiXCR on the PCR reads and lists one entry per CDR3 protein. The sample has just under 350,000 distinct CDR3 sequences, around 15% seen once; the top ten hold around 43%. The specimen comprised PBMCs, mostly from graft donor cells, sampled 360 days after TCRalphabeta/CD19-depleted stem cell transplant. This TCR derives from a male patient aged 2-15 years who had a stem cell transplant for acute lymphoblastic leukemia, so the T cells may come from the graft donor. This chain uses TRBV9 with TRBJ2-1; the D call may be TRBD1 or TRBD2 (5 bases each). The CDR3 coding sequence is TGTGCCAGCAGCCCTTGGGGGAACCCCGGGTCGGAGGAGCAGTTCTTC. Translating gives CASSPWGNPGSEEQFF. Full variable domain (outside the CDR3, taken from reference TRBV9 and TRBJ2-1): DSGVTQTPKHLITATGQRVTLRCSPRSGDLSVYWYQQSLDQGLQFLIQYYNGEERAKGNILERFSAQQFPDLHSELNLSSLELGDSALYFCASSPWGNPGSEEQFFGPGTRLTVL.